This TCR beta chain is drawn from a study of CD8 T cells in ankylosing spondylitis. TCRdb recomputed calls from the 5' RACE reads with MiXCR, one row per CDR3 protein. The sample consists of about 250,000 distinct CDR3 sequences, about 24% of them appearing once. The germline V gene encodes CDR1 WSHSY and CDR2 SAAADI. Trimming removed 2 bases from V and 11 bases from J, with 15 bases in between. The CDR3 has 14 residues. Findings and caveats of the study: Disease-linked clones were found to be CD8+ and relatively rare in peripheral blood. Disease-linked clones reportedly concentrated significantly in matched ankylosing spondylitis synovial fluid. What appeared characteristic of ankylosing spondylitis blood was a TCR beta motif of about eight highly homologous variants.

This clonotype was counted between two and nine times. What it recognizes is unknown. Sample: blood, either unsorted or a sorted T cell fraction (not recorded which). The TCR comes from a male donor with ankylosing spondylitis or in good health (not recorded which). The chain employs TRBV10-2 and TRBJ2-2; D remains ambiguous. The CDR3 DNA reads TGCGCCAGCAGTGAGGGCCGGGTCATCGGAGAGCTGTTTTTT. This codes for CASSEGRVIGELFF.